This TCR beta chain was documented in a study of vaccination and CD4 T cells after COVID-19. At the level of the study: Median time from COVID diagnosis to post-COVID sampling was about 14 weeks (35 to 161). Study-level points and caveats: Convalescent patients' clones that were vaccine-specific were spike mono-reactive in 304 of 307 cases.

This clonotype showed up just a few times. Its target is not known. Once obtained from cultured CD4+ T cells, the DNA was sequenced using the Oncomine TCR Beta short-read assay. TCRdb processed the PCR reads anew with MiXCR; each CDR3 protein has one entry. The sample comprises approximately 15,000 distinct CDR3 sequences, over 65% of which are singletons, and roughly 20% rests with the top ten. V was trimmed by 2 bases and J by 0 bases, leaving 7 bases between them. This CDR3 is 13 amino acids long. CDR1 is DFQATT and CDR2 is SNEGSKA in the germline V gene (reference sequence). The treatment here: roughly nine-day PBMC culture with coronavirus spike peptide pools or control peptides (ViraFEST assay). ViraFEST used peptide pools to expand antigen-specific T cells and subsequently sequenced their TCRs. PCR tests turned positive between March and December 2020, before US Alpha, Beta and Delta variants.

What was sequenced was CD4+ T cells from blood, cultured in vitro. The sequence derives from a human donor who had recovered from COVID-19. The chain joins TRBV20-1 to TRBJ1-1, with unresolved D. CDR3 sequence reads: CSARRQLNTEAFF. DNA of the CDR3: TGCAGTGCTAGACGGCAGCTGAACACTGAAGCTTTCTTT.